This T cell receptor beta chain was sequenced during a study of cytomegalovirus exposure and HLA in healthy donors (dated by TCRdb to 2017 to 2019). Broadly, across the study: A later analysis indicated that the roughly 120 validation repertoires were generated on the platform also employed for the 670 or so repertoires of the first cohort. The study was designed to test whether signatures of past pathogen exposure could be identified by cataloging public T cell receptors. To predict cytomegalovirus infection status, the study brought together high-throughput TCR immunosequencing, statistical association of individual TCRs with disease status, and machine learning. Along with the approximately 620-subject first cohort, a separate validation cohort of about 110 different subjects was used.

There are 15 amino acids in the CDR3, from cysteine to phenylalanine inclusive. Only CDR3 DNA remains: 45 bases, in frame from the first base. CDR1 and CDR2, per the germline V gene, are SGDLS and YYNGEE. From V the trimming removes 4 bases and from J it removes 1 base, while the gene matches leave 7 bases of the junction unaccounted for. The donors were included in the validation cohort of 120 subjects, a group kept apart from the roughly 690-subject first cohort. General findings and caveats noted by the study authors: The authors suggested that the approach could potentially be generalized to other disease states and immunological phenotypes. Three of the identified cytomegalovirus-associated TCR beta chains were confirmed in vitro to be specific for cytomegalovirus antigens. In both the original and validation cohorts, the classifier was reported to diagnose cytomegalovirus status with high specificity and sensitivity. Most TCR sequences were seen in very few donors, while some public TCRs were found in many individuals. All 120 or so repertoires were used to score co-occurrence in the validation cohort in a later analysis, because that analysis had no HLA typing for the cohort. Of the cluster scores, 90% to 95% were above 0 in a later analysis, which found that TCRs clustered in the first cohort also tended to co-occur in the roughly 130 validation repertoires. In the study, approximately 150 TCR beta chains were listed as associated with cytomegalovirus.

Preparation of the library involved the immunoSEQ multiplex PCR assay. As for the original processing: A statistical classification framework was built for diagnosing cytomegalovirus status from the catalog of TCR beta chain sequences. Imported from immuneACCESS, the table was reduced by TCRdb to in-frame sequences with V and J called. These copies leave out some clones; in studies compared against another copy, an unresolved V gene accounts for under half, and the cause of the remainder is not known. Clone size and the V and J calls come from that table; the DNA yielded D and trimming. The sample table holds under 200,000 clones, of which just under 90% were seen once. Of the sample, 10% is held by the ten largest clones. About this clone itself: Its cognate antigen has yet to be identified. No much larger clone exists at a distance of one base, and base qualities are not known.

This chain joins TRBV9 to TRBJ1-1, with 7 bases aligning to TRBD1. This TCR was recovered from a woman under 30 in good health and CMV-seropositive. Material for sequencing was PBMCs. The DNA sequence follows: TGTGCCAGCAGCCCTCGGGACAGCTGGAACACTGAAGCTTTCTTT. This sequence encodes CASSPRDSWNTEAFF.